The 21 T cell receptor beta chains below come from one sample, sequenced in a study of radiation and T cells in renal cell carcinoma. Time point given: blood 4 weeks post-SBRT, at nephrectomy. Specified treatment: 15 Gy SBRT to primary tumor, nephrectomy 4 weeks later. Assay: immunoSEQ multiplex PCR; the TCRdb copy retains only in-frame clones and omits some. The profile shows tens of thousands of clones, over 75% of them singletons. The sequencing used blood, collected from a patient whose treatment included radiotherapy and nephrectomy. Receptors originate from a man in his sixties with renal cell carcinoma.

This clone is judged medium-sized. The V and J genes are TRBV11-1 and TRBJ2-1; TRBD1 might be the D (5 bases). This CDR3 spans 17 amino acids. Trimming removed 1 base at V and 4 bases at J, with 17 bases between. Per the germline V gene, CDR1 is SGHAT and CDR2 is FQDESV (reference sequence). In DNA, the CDR3 is TGTGCCAGCAGCTTAGAGGGGTGGCTAGGGAATTACAATGAGCAGTTCTTC. Translated, it gives CASSLEGWLGNYNEQFF.

This chain joins TRBV30 and TRBJ1-1, with 7 positions matching TRBD1. After removal of 5 bases from V and 2 bases from J, the junction contained 5 bases not matched to a gene. CDR1 is GTSNPN, CDR2 SVGIG, per germline (reference sequence). The CDR3 is 13 amino acids. The CDR3 loop is CAWEGTANTEAFF. DNA of the CDR3: TGTGCCTGGGAAGGGACAGCTAACACTGAAGCTTTCTTT.

This chain joins TRBV12-5 and TRBJ2-1; D is perhaps TRBD1 (5 bases). The CDR3 covers 15 residues. Trimming cost V 7 bases and J 0 bases, with 13 bases left between them. Germline V lookup: CDR1 LGHNT, CDR2 FRNRAP. For the CDR3, the DNA is TGTGCTAGTGCCCCCCGACAGACCTCCTACAATGAGCAGTTCTTC. Residues: CASAPRQTSYNEQFF.

The rearrangement links TRBV19 to TRBJ2-5, with D perhaps assigned TRBD1 or TRBD2 (6 bases each). This CDR3 is built from 16 residues. V was trimmed by 9 bases and J by 1 base, leaving 21 bases between them. Germline CDR1 LNHDA, CDR2 SQIVND (reference sequence). CDR3 protein: CASSPSGAAPQETQYF. CDR3 nucleotides: TGTGCCAGCTCCCCGTCGGGGGCCGCTCCCCAAGAGACCCAGTACTTC.

This clone turned up a few times. This chain uses TRBV27 with TRBJ1-1, with D possibly TRBD1 on 6 matching bases. Germline CDR1 reads MNHEY; CDR2 reads SMNVEV (reference sequence). CDR3 length equals 15 residues. Trimming took 9 bases from V and 1 from J, leaving 18 bases between them. In DNA form, the CDR3 reads TGTGCCAGGCCCCAGAGGGGGGCTCAGAACACTGAAGCTTTCTTT. It yields the protein CARPQRGAQNTEAFF.

In nucleotides, the CDR3 is TGCGCCAGCAGCCGTCTAGCGGGGGAGACGGAGACCCAGTACTTC. Amino acids: CASSRLAGETETQYF. The chain joins TRBV4-1 to TRBJ2-5; TRBD2 agrees at 10 bases. The junction had 7 bases not matched to a gene; V was cut back by 4 bases and J by 5 bases. Looked up from germline, CDR1 is MGHRA and CDR2 is YSYEKL. The CDR3 has 15 amino acids.

This sequence joins TRBV9 and TRBJ2-2; no clear D. The CDR3 loop spans 14 amino acids. V lost 0 bases to trimming and J lost 4 bases, with 7 bases between them. Germline lookup yields CDR1 SGDLS and CDR2 YYNGEE. CDR3 bases: TGTGCCAGCAGCGTAGGAGCAGCCACCGGGGAGCTGTTTTTT. It yields the protein CASSVGAATGELFF.

V and J are TRBV6-5 and TRBJ2-7; 10 bases line up with TRBD1. V shed 2 bases, J shed 6 bases, and the junction held 7 bases outside the gene matches. This CDR3 is built from 15 residues. Germline V gene lookup returns CDR1 MNHEY and CDR2 SVGAGI. The CDR3 bases are TGTGCCAGCAGTTACGGACAGGGGGGCGTTTCCGAGCAGTACTTC. Its translation: CASSYGQGGVSEQYF.

The chain recombines TRBV5-6 with TRBJ2-5; D not resolved. The CDR3 runs to 11 residues. Trimming stripped 2 bases from V and 10 bases from J, with 9 bases between. Germline-derived CDR1 and CDR2 are SGHDT and YYEEEE. CDR3: CASSFQSDQYF. DNA for the CDR3: TGTGCCAGCAGCTTTCAATCGGACCAGTACTTC.

This clone came up once. The gene calls are TRBV25-1 and TRBJ1-5; tentative D call: TRBD1 (6 bases). This CDR3 contains 16 residues. Per germline, CDR1 MGHDK and CDR2 SYGVNS. Trimming removed 6 bases from V and 4 bases from J, with 19 bases in between. CDR3: CASSSTRGASNQPQHF. CDR3 sequence (DNA): TGTGCCAGCAGCTCAACAAGGGGGGCATCAAATCAGCCCCAGCATTTT.

This rearrangement joins TRBV6-4 to TRBJ2-3, with D unresolved. There are 14 residues in the CDR3. Germline assignment: CDR1 MRHNA and CDR2 SNTAGT. With 3 bases removed from V and 2 bases from J, the gap between germline ends came to 9 bases. The CDR3 nucleotides are TGTGCCAGCAGTGAAAACGGAGTCACAGATACGCAGTATTTT. Amino acids: CASSENGVTDTQYF.

The genes are TRBV7-2 and TRBJ2-3, with 10 bases matching TRBD2. The germline CDR1 and CDR2 sequences are SGHTA and FQGNSA. After removal of 5 bases from V and 1 base from J, the junction contained 6 bases not matched to a gene. This CDR3 is 16 amino acids long. CDR3 residues: CASSTRAGGGTDTQYF. Written as DNA, the CDR3 is TGTGCCAGCAGCACCAGAGCGGGAGGGGGCACAGATACGCAGTATTTT. The entire variable domain, with the rest obtained from reference TRBV7-2 and TRBJ2-3, is as follows: GAGVSQSPSNKVTEKGKDVELRCDPISGHTALYWYRQSLGQGLEFLIYFQGNSAPDKSGLPSDRFSAERTGGSVSTLTIQRTQQEDSAVYLCASSTRAGGGTDTQYFGPGTRLTVL.

This sequence joins TRBV7-2 and TRBJ2-7; unclear D gene. This CDR3 is 12 amino acids long. Trimming took 5 bases from V and 2 from J, leaving 7 bases between them. Per germline, CDR1 SGHTA and CDR2 FQGNSA. The CDR3 nucleotides are TGTGCCAGCAGCACACACCCCTACGAGCAGTACTTC. Its translation: CASSTHPYEQYF. Variable domain in full (rest from reference TRBV7-2 and TRBJ2-7): GAGVSQSPSNKVTEKGKDVELRCDPISGHTALYWYRQSLGQGLEFLIYFQGNSAPDKSGLPSDRFSAERTGGSVSTLTIQRTQQEDSAVYLCASSTHPYEQYFGPGTRLTVT.

The chain carries TRBV25-1 and TRBJ1-1; tentatively, D is TRBD1 (6 bases). The germline V gene has CDR1 MGHDK and CDR2 SYGVNS. V shed 2 bases and J shed 7 bases, with 11 bases lying between them. The CDR3 loop spans 13 amino acids. The CDR3 bases are TGTGCCAGCAGTGAAGTCAGGGGACTTGAAGCTTTCTTT. It encodes CASSEVRGLEAFF.

This clone was counted a few times. This sequence joins TRBV2 and TRBJ2-2; D gene uncertain. CDR3 length: 16 amino acids. Germline V lookup: CDR1 SNHLY, CDR2 FYNNEI. V dropped 3 bases and J dropped 0 bases, with 11 bases sitting between them. The CDR3 bases are TGTGCCAGCAGTGATCTACCGCCTGCGAACACCGGGGAGCTGTTTTTT. It yields the protein CASSDLPPANTGELFF.

The rearrangement links TRBV30 to TRBJ2-7; 7 bases align to TRBD1. CDR3 length equals 13 residues. Trimming cost V 5 bases and J 2 bases; bases outside gene matches: 6. Germline V gene lookup returns CDR1 GTSNPN and CDR2 SVGIG (reference sequence). The CDR3 protein is CAWGTVFPYEQYF. CDR3 sequence (DNA): TGTGCCTGGGGGACAGTTTTTCCCTACGAGCAGTACTTC.

This chain links TRBV7-9 with TRBJ2-7, with D maybe TRBD2 (5 bases). V was trimmed by 7 bases and J by 5 bases, leaving 15 bases between them. The germline V gene encodes CDR1 SEHNR and CDR2 FQNEAQ (reference sequence). The CDR3 has 13 amino acids. This CDR3 is CASNQWEMDEQYF. CDR3 in DNA: TGTGCCAGCAACCAGTGGGAGATGGACGAGCAGTACTTC.

This clone has just one count. The chain employs TRBV30 and TRBJ2-1; possibly TRBD2 for D (6 bases). Germline lookup yields CDR1 GTSNPN and CDR2 SVGIG (reference sequence). There are 15 residues in the CDR3. V was trimmed by 0 bases and J by 2 bases, leaving 11 bases between them. The CDR3 DNA is TGTGCCTGGAGTGTTCCGGGGGAACCCTACAATGAGCAGTTCTTC. Protein product: CAWSVPGEPYNEQFF.

V is TRBV7-2 and J is TRBJ2-3; 10 positions agree with TRBD2. The J segment lost 2 bases and the V segment lost 5 bases, leaving 10 bases of the junction unmatched. The CDR3 loop spans 17 amino acids. CDR1 is SGHTA, CDR2 FQGNSA, per germline. The CDR3, as DNA: TGTGCCAGCAGCCCCCGGTCAGCGGGAGGGTTCACAGATACGCAGTATTTT. It specifies CASSPRSAGGFTDTQYF.

The chain combines TRBV19 with TRBJ2-7; TRBD2 agrees at 10 bases. The CDR3 has 12 residues. From germline, CDR1 is LNHDA and CDR2 SQIVND (reference sequence). J lost 6 bases, V lost 9 bases, and 5 bases had no gene match. The CDR3 DNA reads as TGTGCCAGCAAAGCGGGAGGGGGCGAGCAGTACTTC. Its protein is CASKAGGGEQYF.

J is TRBJ2-7 and V is TRBV18; D is ambiguous. The CDR3 is 12 amino acids. V was cut by 6 bases and J by 0 bases, with 6 bases left in between. Germline CDR1 is KGHSH and CDR2 is LQKENI. CDR3 region: CASSGTSYEQYF. DNA of the CDR3: TGTGCCAGCTCCGGTACCTCCTACGAGCAGTACTTC.